This T cell receptor (beta chain) was identified in a study of blood T cells in healthy people across ages. Study outcomes and limitations: Researchers said unsorted PBMCs prevented a conclusive naive versus antigen-experienced comparison.

The V gene's germline CDR1 is ENHRY and CDR2 SYGVKD. The CDR3 length is 14 residues. V trimming: 6 bases; J trimming: 4 bases; junction bases outside the gene matches: 7. Next came a second PCR, run for roughly 6 to 11 cycles, which used a sample-barcoded 5' primer along with a J-beta primer mix. TCRdb re-derived calls from the 5' RACE reads in MiXCR, one entry per CDR3 protein. The repertoire holds about 1.8 million distinct CDR3 sequences, with approximately 50% as singletons. There are a few counts of this clonotype. The antigen is undetermined. The receptor comes from a woman aged 40 to 55 in good health. The V call is TRBV10-3, the J call TRBJ2-7, with TRBD1 identical over 9 bases. The sequenced material came from blood. CDR3 loop: CAIRDRDRVYEQYF. Here the CDR3 DNA reads TGTGCCATCAGAGACCGGGACAGGGTATACGAGCAGTACTTC.